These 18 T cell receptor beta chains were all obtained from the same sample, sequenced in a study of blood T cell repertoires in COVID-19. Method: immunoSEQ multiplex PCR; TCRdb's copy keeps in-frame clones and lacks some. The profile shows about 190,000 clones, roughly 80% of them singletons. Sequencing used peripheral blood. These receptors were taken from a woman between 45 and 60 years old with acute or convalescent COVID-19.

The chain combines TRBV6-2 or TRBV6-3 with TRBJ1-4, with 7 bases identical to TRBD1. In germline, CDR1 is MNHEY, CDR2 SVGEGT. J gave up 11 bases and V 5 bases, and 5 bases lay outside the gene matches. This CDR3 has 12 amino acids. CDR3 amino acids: CASSRTGEKLFF. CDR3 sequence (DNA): TGTGCCAGCAGTCGTACAGGGGAGAAACTGTTTTTT.

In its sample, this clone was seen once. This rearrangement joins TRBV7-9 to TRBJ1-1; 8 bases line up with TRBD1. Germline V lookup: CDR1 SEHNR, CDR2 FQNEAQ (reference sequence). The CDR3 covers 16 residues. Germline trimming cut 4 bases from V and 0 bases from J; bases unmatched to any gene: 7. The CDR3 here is CASSSTGGVMNTEAFF. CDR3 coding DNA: TGTGCCAGCAGCTCCACAGGGGGGGTCATGAACACTGAAGCTTTCTTT.

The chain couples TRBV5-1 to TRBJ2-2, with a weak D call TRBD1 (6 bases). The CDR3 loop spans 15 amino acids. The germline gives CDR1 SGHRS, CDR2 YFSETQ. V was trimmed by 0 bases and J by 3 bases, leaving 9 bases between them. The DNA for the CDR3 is TGCGCCAGCAGCTTGGGGTCAGGGGACACCGGGGAGCTGTTTTTT. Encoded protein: CASSLGSGDTGELFF.

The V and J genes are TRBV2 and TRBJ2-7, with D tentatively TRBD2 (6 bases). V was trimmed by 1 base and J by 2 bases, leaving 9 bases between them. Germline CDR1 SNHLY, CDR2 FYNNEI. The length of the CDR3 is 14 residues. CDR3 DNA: TGTGCCAGCAGTGAAGGGGGGGAGGCCTACGAGCAGTACTTC. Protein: CASSEGGEAYEQYF.

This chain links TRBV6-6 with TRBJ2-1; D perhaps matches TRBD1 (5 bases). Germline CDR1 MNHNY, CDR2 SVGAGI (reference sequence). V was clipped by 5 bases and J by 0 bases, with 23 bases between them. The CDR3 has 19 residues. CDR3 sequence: CASSPRTGRYRVSYNEQFF. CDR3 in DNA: TGTGCCAGCAGTCCACGCACAGGACGCTATCGCGTCTCCTACAATGAGCAGTTCTTC.

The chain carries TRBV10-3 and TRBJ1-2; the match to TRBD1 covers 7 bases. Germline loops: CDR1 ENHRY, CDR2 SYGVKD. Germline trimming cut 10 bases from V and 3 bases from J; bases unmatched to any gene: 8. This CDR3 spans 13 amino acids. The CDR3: CATEGAPDYGYTF. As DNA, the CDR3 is TGTGCCACCGAGGGGGCGCCGGACTATGGCTACACCTTC.

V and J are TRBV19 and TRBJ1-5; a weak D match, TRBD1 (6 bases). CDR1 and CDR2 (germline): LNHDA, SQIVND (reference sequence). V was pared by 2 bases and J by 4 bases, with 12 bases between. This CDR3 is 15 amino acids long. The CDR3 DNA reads TGTGCCAGTAGTATACGGGGGGCTGGGAATCAGCCCCAGCATTTT. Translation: CASSIRGAGNQPQHF.

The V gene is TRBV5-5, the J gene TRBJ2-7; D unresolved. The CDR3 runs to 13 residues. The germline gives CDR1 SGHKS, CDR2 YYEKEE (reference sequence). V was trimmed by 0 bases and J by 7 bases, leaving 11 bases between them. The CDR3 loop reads CASSLDPNREQYF. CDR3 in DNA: TGTGCCAGCAGCTTGGACCCCAACCGGGAGCAGTACTTC.

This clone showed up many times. CDR3 nucleotides: TGTGCCAGCAGTTCAGGGGGCAGGCAGTTCTTC. Encoded protein: CASSSGGRQFF. V and J are TRBV6-2 or TRBV6-3 and TRBJ2-1; 8 positions agree with TRBD1. V trimming: 4 bases; J trimming: 12 bases; junction bases outside the gene matches: 2. There are 11 residues in the CDR3. Germline-derived CDR1 and CDR2 are MNHEY and SVGEGT.

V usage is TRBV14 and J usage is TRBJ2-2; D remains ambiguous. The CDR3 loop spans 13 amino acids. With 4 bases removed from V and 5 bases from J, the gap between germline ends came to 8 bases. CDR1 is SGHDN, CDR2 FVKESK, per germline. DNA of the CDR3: TGTGCCAGCAGCCCGTACTTGACCGGGGAGCTGTTTTTT. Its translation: CASSPYLTGELFF. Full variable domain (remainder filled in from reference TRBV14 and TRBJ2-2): EAGVTQFPSHSVIEKGQTVTLRCDPISGHDNLYWYRRVMGKEIKFLLHFVKESKQDESGMPNNRFLAERTGGTYSTLKVQPAELEDSGVYFCASSPYLTGELFFGEGSRLTVL.

The CDR3 reads CASSLDRVVDTQYF. The CDR3 DNA reads TGTGCCAGTAGCCTCGACAGGGTAGTTGATACGCAGTATTTT. V gene TRBV19 combines with J gene TRBJ2-3, with 7 bases lining up with TRBD1. The germline CDR1 and CDR2 sequences are LNHDA and SQIVND (reference sequence). The CDR3 totals 14 residues. With 6 bases clipped from V and 6 bases from J, the junction kept 9 bases outside the gene matches.

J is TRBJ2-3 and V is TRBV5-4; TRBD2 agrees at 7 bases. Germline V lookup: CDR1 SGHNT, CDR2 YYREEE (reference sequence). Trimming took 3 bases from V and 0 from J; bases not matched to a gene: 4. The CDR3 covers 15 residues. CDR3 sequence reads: CASSYGRGSTDTQYF. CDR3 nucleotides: TGTGCCAGCAGCTACGGGCGGGGGAGCACAGATACGCAGTATTTT.

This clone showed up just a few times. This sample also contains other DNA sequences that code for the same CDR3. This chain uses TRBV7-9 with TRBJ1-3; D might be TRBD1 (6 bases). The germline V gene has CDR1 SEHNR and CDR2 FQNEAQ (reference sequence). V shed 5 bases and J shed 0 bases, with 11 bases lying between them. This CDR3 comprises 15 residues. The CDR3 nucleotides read TGTGCCAGCAGCCCAGGACAGTCCTCTGGAAACACCATATATTTT. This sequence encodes CASSPGQSSGNTIYF.

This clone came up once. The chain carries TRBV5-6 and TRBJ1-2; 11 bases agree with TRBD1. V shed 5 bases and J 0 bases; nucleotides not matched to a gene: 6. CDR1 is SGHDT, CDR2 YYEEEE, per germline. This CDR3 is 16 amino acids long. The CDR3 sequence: CASRPDRGRANYGYTF. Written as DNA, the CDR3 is TGTGCCAGCAGACCGGACAGGGGGCGAGCTAACTATGGCTACACCTTC.

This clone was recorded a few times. This chain's CDR3 is CASSHGTGFYEQYF. CDR3 DNA: TGTGCCAGCAGCCATGGGACAGGGTTCTACGAGCAGTACTTC. This sequence joins TRBV14 and TRBJ2-7, with TRBD1 identical over 9 bases. Germline V gene data show CDR1 as SGHDN and CDR2 as FVKESK. Losses at the gene ends were 3 bases for V and 3 bases for J; bases not matched to a gene: 3. The CDR3 totals 14 residues. Using reference TRBV14 and TRBJ2-7 for the parts outside the CDR3, the full variable domain is EAGVTQFPSHSVIEKGQTVTLRCDPISGHDNLYWYRRVMGKEIKFLLHFVKESKQDESGMPNNRFLAERTGGTYSTLKVQPAELEDSGVYFCASSHGTGFYEQYFGPGTRLTVT.

The CDR3 nucleotides are TGTGCCAGCAGCTTCGCATGGGAGAATAGGGCCCAGCAGTTCTTC. It yields the protein CASSFAWENRAQQFF. This sequence joins TRBV11-2 and TRBJ2-1; D is possibly TRBD2 (5 bases). Germline lookup yields CDR1 SGHAT and CDR2 FQNNGV. The CDR3 has 15 residues. V lost 3 bases, J lost 11 bases, and 20 bases lay in between.

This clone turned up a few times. This chain's CDR3 is CASSYFSPSAYNEQFF. The CDR3 coding sequence is TGTGCCAGCAGTTACTTTAGCCCGTCGGCCTACAATGAGCAGTTCTTC. The chain joins TRBV6-5 to TRBJ2-1; D gene unclear. There are 16 residues in the CDR3. Germline lookup yields CDR1 MNHEY and CDR2 SVGAGI. V lost 1 base to trimming and J lost 2 bases, with 12 bases between them.

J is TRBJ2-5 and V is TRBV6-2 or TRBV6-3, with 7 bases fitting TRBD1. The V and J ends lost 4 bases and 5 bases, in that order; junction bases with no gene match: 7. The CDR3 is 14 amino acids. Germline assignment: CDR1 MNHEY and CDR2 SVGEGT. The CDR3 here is CASSSAGGTETQYF. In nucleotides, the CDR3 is TGTGCCAGCAGTTCAGCAGGGGGTACGGAGACCCAGTACTTC.